The rows below give T cell receptor beta chains drawn from one sample of a study of lymphopenia after photon versus proton radiotherapy. Some clones are missing from TCRdb's copy, which holds only in-frame ones; the method was immunoSEQ multiplex PCR. The table has about 16,000 clones, about nine tenths seen once. The specimen was peripheral blood, collected from a patient treated with proton-based radiotherapy. The receptors were gathered from a man between 70 and 80 years old with pancreatic cancer. The CDR3 runs from the conserved cysteine through the conserved F or W. Each record gives: J gene, V gene, CDR3 protein.

J gene: TRBJ1-5; V gene: TRBV30; CDR3 protein: CAWSPGGNQPQHF
J gene: TRBJ1-5; V gene: TRBV19; CDR3 protein: CAGGLGRGSNQPQHF
J gene: TRBJ2-1; V gene: TRBV5-4; CDR3 protein: CASSHPGLAGTNEQFF
J gene: TRBJ1-4; V gene: TRBV18; CDR3 protein: CASSPRTDEKLFF
J gene: TRBJ1-5; V gene: TRBV5-8; CDR3 protein: CASSERLRADASQHF
J gene: TRBJ2-5; V gene: TRBV19; CDR3 protein: CVSSMLIRGSEETQYF
J gene: TRBJ2-5; V gene: TRBV6-6; CDR3 protein: CASRPGAVETQYF
J gene: TRBJ2-5; V gene: TRBV9; CDR3 protein: CASSPGRWDQETQYF
J gene: TRBJ2-7; V gene: TRBV19; CDR3 protein: CASSPRTADGSNEQYF
J gene: TRBJ2-5; V gene: TRBV29-1; CDR3 protein: CSVPGADYGARETQYF
J gene: TRBJ1-2; V gene: TRBV13; CDR3 protein: CASSLVERGRRGYTF
J gene: TRBJ1-3; V gene: TRBV5-1; CDR3 protein: CASCLGTGFLSGNTIYF
J gene: TRBJ1-1; V gene: TRBV14; CDR3 protein: CASSQHLLFFGGSPSPNTEAFF
J gene: TRBJ2-3; V gene: TRBV5-1; CDR3 protein: CASSLASGGTDTQYF
J gene: TRBJ1-5; V gene: TRBV19; CDR3 protein: CASSTSGQGQPQHF
J gene: TRBJ1-1; V gene: TRBV7-3; CDR3 protein: CASSFSENTEAFF
J gene: TRBJ2-7; V gene: TRBV5-5; CDR3 protein: CASSGGFVRVEQYF
J gene: TRBJ2-5; V gene: TRBV4-2; CDR3 protein: CASSQGQGWGETQYF
J gene: TRBJ2-3; V gene: TRBV11-2; CDR3 protein: CASSSTGVKNTDTQYF
J gene: TRBJ2-2; V gene: TRBV2; CDR3 protein: CASRGDRGIGELFF
J gene: TRBJ1-4; V gene: TRBV5-1; CDR3 protein: CASSPDRGHIGGEKLFF
J gene: TRBJ1-1; V gene: TRBV18; CDR3 protein: CASSDRQNTEAFF
J gene: TRBJ1-1; V gene: TRBV5-6; CDR3 protein: CASSFLRREDRAFF
J gene: TRBJ2-2; V gene: TRBV9; CDR3 protein: CASSVQGANTGELFF
J gene: TRBJ1-1; V gene: TRBV18; CDR3 protein: CASSPDSEAFF
J gene: TRBJ1-1; V gene: TRBV6-1; CDR3 protein: CASSARDGNTEAFF
J gene: TRBJ2-5; V gene: TRBV9; CDR3 protein: CASSVTSGSETQYF
J gene: TRBJ1-4; V gene: TRBV7-9; CDR3 protein: CASSPSRGSSEKLFF
J gene: TRBJ1-1; V gene: TRBV5-1; CDR3 protein: CASSLGNMNTEAFF
J gene: TRBJ1-1; V gene: TRBV7-3; CDR3 protein: CASSLNSGTPSNTEAFF
J gene: TRBJ1-4; V gene: TRBV7-9; CDR3 protein: CASSQRQGGEKLFF
J gene: TRBJ1-1; V gene: TRBV19; CDR3 protein: CASSINGQGRTEAFF
J gene: TRBJ1-2; V gene: TRBV30; CDR3 protein: CAWSLSAKAYGYTF
J gene: TRBJ1-4; V gene: TRBV4-2; CDR3 protein: CASSQERVGEKLFF
J gene: TRBJ1-1; V gene: TRBV5-1; CDR3 protein: CASSLAGTPDTEAFF
J gene: TRBJ2-5; V gene: TRBV6-6; CDR3 protein: CASSPALAGGPQTQYF
J gene: TRBJ1-5; V gene: TRBV19; CDR3 protein: CASSRTGSGQPQHF
J gene: TRBJ2-1; V gene: TRBV27; CDR3 protein: CASSAASGYSYNEQFF
J gene: TRBJ1-1; V gene: TRBV29-1; CDR3 protein: CSVGRPNTEAFF
J gene: TRBJ1-2; V gene: TRBV4-1; CDR3 protein: CASSQGQGRGYTF
J gene: TRBJ1-5; V gene: TRBV12-5; CDR3 protein: CASGSGQGRPQHF
J gene: TRBJ1-5; V gene: TRBV19; CDR3 protein: CASSIGGRIGNQPQHF
J gene: TRBJ1-2; V gene: TRBV5-1; CDR3 protein: CASSSGTGLNYGYTF
J gene: TRBJ2-7; V gene: TRBV2; CDR3 protein: CASSNPLSEQYF
J gene: TRBJ2-5; V gene: TRBV11-1; CDR3 protein: CATTGTGYQETQYF
J gene: TRBJ1-2; V gene: TRBV5-1; CDR3 protein: CASSLAGGERPGGYTF
J gene: TRBJ2-1; V gene: TRBV2; CDR3 protein: CASSGERRNEQFF
J gene: TRBJ1-4; V gene: TRBV5-4; CDR3 protein: CASSLEPNEKLFF
J gene: TRBJ1-5; V gene: TRBV19; CDR3 protein: CASSPTGGQANQPQHF
J gene: TRBJ2-7; V gene: TRBV7-9; CDR3 protein: CASEGRSGRPYEQYF
J gene: TRBJ2-7; V gene: TRBV7-8; CDR3 protein: CASSLETGSSYEQYF
J gene: TRBJ2-1; V gene: TRBV27; CDR3 protein: CASSFSGTSIDEQFF
J gene: TRBJ1-2; V gene: TRBV2; CDR3 protein: CASRGSRDYGYTF
J gene: TRBJ2-3; V gene: TRBV19; CDR3 protein: CASSLGEITTDTQYF
J gene: TRBJ2-1; V gene: TRBV7-8; CDR3 protein: CASSLVGSSYNEQFF
J gene: TRBJ1-2; V gene: TRBV10-3; CDR3 protein: CAIKGTVLNYGYTF
J gene: TRBJ1-2; V gene: TRBV27; CDR3 protein: CASSFQRSYGYTF